This T cell receptor beta chain was retrieved from a study of glioma-infiltrating T cells. Whole-study results and caveats: Tissue and blood shared very few CDR3 sequences. Gliomas, especially low-grade, showed above-expected tissue-blood divergence; non-neoplastic patients showed below.

This clonotype was seen a few times. Its antigen is still unknown. The CDR3 is 15 residues long. Germline V CDR1 and CDR2: SGHAT, FQDESV (reference sequence). V gave up 0 bases and J gave up 5 bases, with 11 bases separating them. TCR alpha and beta CDR3 regions were amplified from RNA using iRepertoire nested multiplex PCR. One-step reverse transcription and amplification started from about 100-400 ng of tissue mRNA or PBMC total RNA. MiXCR was run by TCRdb on the multiplex PCR reads, yielding one entry per CDR3 protein. The data show under 200,000 distinct CDR3 sequences, more than 35% seen once. This chain uses TRBV11-1 with TRBJ2-4; no clear D. Sequencing was performed on glioma tissue, nonneoplastic brain tissue, or PBMCs (not recorded which). This receptor was taken from a human donor with low-grade glioma or glioblastoma, undergoing nonglioma brain surgery, or in good health (not recorded which). The CDR3 bases are TGTGCCAGCAGCTTAGCCGGGCGCCGGGAAAACATTCAGTACTTC. Its translation: CASSLAGRRENIQYF.